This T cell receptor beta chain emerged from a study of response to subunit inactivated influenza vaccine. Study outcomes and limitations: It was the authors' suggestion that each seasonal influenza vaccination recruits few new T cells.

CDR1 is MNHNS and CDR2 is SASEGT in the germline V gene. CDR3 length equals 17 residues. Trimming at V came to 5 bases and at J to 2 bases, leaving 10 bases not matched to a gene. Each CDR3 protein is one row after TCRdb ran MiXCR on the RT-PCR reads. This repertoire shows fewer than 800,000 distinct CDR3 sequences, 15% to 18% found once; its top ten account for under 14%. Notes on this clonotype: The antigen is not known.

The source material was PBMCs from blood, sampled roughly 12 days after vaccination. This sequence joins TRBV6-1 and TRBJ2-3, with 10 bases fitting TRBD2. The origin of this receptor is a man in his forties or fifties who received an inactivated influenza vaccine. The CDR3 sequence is CASSLRSSGRLTDTQYF. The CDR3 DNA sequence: TGTGCCAGCAGTCTAAGGTCTAGCGGGAGACTCACAGATACGCAGTATTTT.